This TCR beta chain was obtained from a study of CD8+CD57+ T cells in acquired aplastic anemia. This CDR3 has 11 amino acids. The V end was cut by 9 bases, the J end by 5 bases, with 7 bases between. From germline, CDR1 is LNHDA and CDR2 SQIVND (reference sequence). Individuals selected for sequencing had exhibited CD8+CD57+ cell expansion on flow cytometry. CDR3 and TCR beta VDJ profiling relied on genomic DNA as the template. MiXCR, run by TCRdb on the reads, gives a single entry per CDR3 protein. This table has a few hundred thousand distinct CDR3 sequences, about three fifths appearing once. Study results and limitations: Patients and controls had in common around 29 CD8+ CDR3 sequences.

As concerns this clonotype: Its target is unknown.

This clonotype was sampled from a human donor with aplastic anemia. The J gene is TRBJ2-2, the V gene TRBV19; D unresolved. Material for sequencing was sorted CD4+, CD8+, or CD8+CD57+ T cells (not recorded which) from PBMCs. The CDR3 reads CASDRTGELFF. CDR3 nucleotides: TGTGCCAGCGATAGGACCGGGGAGCTGTTTTTT. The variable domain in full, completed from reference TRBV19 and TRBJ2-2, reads DGGITQSPKYLFRKEGQNVTLSCEQNLNHDAMYWYRQDPGQGLRLIYYSQIVNDFQKGDIAEGYSVSREKKESFPLTVTSAQKNPTAFYLCASDRTGELFFGEGSRLTVL.